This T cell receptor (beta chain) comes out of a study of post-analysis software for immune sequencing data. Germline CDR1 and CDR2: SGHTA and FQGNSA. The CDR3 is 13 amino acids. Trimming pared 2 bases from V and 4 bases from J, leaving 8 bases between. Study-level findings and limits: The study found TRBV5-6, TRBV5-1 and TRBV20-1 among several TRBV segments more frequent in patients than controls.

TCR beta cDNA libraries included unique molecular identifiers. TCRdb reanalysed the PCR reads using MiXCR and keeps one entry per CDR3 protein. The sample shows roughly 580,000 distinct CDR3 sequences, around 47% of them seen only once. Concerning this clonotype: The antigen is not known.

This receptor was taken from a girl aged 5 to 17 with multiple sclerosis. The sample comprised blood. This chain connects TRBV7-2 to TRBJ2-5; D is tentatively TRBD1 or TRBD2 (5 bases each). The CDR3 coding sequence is TGTGCCAGCAGCTTACTCGGGGCAGAGACCCAGTACTTC. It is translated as CASSLLGAETQYF.